A selection of T cell receptor beta chains follows, all from one sample in a study of Ad26.COV2.S vaccination and SARS-CoV-2 variants. TCRdb's copy holds only in-frame clones and misses some; the assay was immunoSEQ multiplex PCR. The table shows 450,000 to 550,000 clones, with 89% occurring only once. Sequencing was performed on peripheral blood, taken in a trial of Ad26.COV2.S vaccine versus placebo. The origin of the receptors is a person aged 18-65 years who received the Ad26.COV2.S COVID-19 vaccine or a placebo. The CDR3 runs from the conserved cysteine through the conserved F or W. The D gene is left open where the match is weak. Only part of the rows carry a size: once, few, many, or a class if the clone is expanded.

size	J	V	D	CDR3	DNA
-	TRBJ1-5	TRBV11-1	-	CASSPDSNQPQHF	TGTGCCAGCAGCCCCGATAGCAATCAGCCCCAGCATTTT
-	TRBJ1-4	TRBV6-5	-	CASRVIPAGEKLFF	TGTGCCAGCAGGGTCATCCCTGCGGGTGAAAAACTGTTTTTT
-	TRBJ2-2	TRBV7-9	-	CASSFPWQRNTGELFF	TGTGCCAGCAGCTTTCCTTGGCAGCGGAACACCGGGGAGCTGTTTTTT
-	TRBJ1-1	TRBV6-2/TRBV6-3	-	CASSYQWGTEAFF	TGTGCCAGCAGTTACCAGTGGGGCACTGAAGCTTTCTTT
-	TRBJ2-6	TRBV19	-	CASSKDRANVLTF	TGTGCCAGTAGTAAGGACAGGGCCAACGTCCTGACTTTC
-	TRBJ1-1	TRBV15	TRBD1	CATSTRQGDGEAFF	TGTGCCACCAGCACCCGACAGGGGGATGGTGAAGCTTTCTTT
-	TRBJ2-1	TRBV28	TRBD2	CASSLLPSSGSASYNEQFF	TGTGCCAGCAGTTTACTTCCGTCGAGCGGGAGTGCCTCCTACAATGAGCAGTTCTTC
-	TRBJ1-4	TRBV11-2	-	CASSRGPTLNEKLFF	TGTGCCAGCAGTCGTGGACCGACTCTTAATGAAAAACTGTTTTTT
few	TRBJ1-2	TRBV15	-	CATSRDRAGNYGYTF	TGTGCCACCAGCAGAGATAGGGCAGGGAATTATGGCTACACCTTC
-	TRBJ1-5	TRBV28	-	CASSLSPRGDQPQHF	TGTGCCAGCAGTTTATCCCCAAGGGGCGACCAGCCCCAGCATTTT
-	TRBJ1-2	TRBV20-1	-	CSAPTEYGYTF	TGCAGTGCCCCGACAGAGTATGGCTACACCTTC
-	TRBJ2-3	TRBV29-1	-	CSVGVAVVADTQYF	TGCAGCGTTGGAGTAGCGGTGGTGGCAGATACGCAGTATTTT
-	TRBJ1-1	TRBV14	-	CASSPRKARDMNTEAFF	TGTGCCAGCAGCCCAAGAAAAGCCAGAGACATGAACACTGAAGCTTTCTTT
once	TRBJ1-1	TRBV29-1	-	CSVLLRGTEAFF	TGCAGCGTTCTCCTGAGGGGCACTGAAGCTTTCTTT
-	TRBJ2-1	TRBV2	-	CASSESRFNEQFF	TGTGCCAGCAGTGAATCGAGGTTCAATGAGCAGTTCTTC
-	TRBJ2-1	TRBV14	-	CASSRDNGNEQFF	TGTGCCAGCAGCCGGGACAACGGCAATGAGCAGTTCTTC
-	TRBJ1-1	TRBV4-1	-	CASSLDLGTEAFF	TGCGCCAGCAGTCTGGACCTTGGGACTGAAGCTTTCTTT
few	TRBJ2-1	TRBV9	TRBD2	CASSGSGANNEQFF	TGTGCCAGCAGCGGGAGCGGGGCTAACAATGAGCAGTTCTTC
-	TRBJ2-2	TRBV11-2	-	CASSTSRDGTGELFF	TGTGCCAGCAGCACCTCGAGGGACGGCACCGGGGAGCTGTTTTTT
-	TRBJ1-4	TRBV15	-	CATSRVTAEKLFF	TGTGCCACCAGCAGAGTCACGGCTGAAAAACTGTTTTTT
-	TRBJ2-4	TRBV23-1	TRBD2	CASTKIGLAEAKNIQYF	TGCGCCAGCACCAAGATCGGACTAGCGGAAGCCAAAAACATTCAGTACTTC
-	TRBJ1-1	TRBV29-1	-	CSVEQQGRFDTEAFF	TGCAGCGTTGAACAGCAGGGGAGGTTCGACACTGAAGCTTTCTTT
-	TRBJ1-6	TRBV6-5	TRBD1	CASSPTGGYSPLHF	TGTGCCAGCAGCCCGACAGGGGGCTATTCACCCCTCCACTTT
once	TRBJ2-5	TRBV29-1	TRBD2	CSVRGEGETQYF	TGCAGCGTTCGAGGGGAGGGCGAGACCCAGTACTTC
-	TRBJ2-7	TRBV9	TRBD2	CASSVGGGRGQIEQYF	TGTGCCAGCAGCGTAGGGGGCGGGAGAGGACAAATCGAGCAGTACTTC
-	TRBJ2-3	TRBV18	TRBD1	CASSPGGQLYTDTQYF	TGTGCCAGCTCACCAGGGGGACAGCTTTACACAGATACGCAGTATTTT
-	TRBJ1-5	TRBV30	TRBD1	CAWSVRAGGQPQHF	TGTGCCTGGAGTGTACGGGCAGGGGGGCAGCCCCAGCATTTT
-	TRBJ1-2	TRBV4-3	-	CASSQDLSGYGYTF	TGCGCCAGCAGCCAAGATCTCTCCGGCTATGGCTACACCTTC
-	TRBJ1-3	TRBV7-8	-	CASSRHSGNTIYF	TGTGCCAGCAGCCGCCACTCTGGAAACACCATATATTTT
once	TRBJ1-4	TRBV2	-	CASTRQATNEKLFF	TGTGCCAGCACACGACAGGCAACTAATGAAAAACTGTTTTTT
-	TRBJ1-3	TRBV30	TRBD1	CAWTRGPGNTIYF	TGTGCCTGGACCAGGGGGCCCGGAAACACCATATATTTT
-	TRBJ2-7	TRBV18	TRBD2	CASSLLPSRLAGVDVDEQYF	TGTGCCAGCTCACTCCTCCCCTCTCGACTAGCGGGAGTGGATGTCGACGAGCAGTACTTC
-	TRBJ2-5	TRBV29-1	TRBD2	CSVARAGGPYQETQYF	TGCAGCGTAGCCCGGGCGGGAGGGCCCTACCAAGAGACCCAGTACTTC
-	TRBJ2-3	TRBV2	-	CASRSPGARTDTQYF	TGTGCCAGCAGGTCCCCGGGGGCCCGCACAGATACGCAGTATTTT
-	TRBJ2-5	TRBV11-2	TRBD2	CASSRLTSGGQETQYF	TGTGCCAGCAGCCGACTGACTAGCGGGGGGCAAGAGACCCAGTACTTC
-	TRBJ1-4	TRBV7-8	TRBD1	CASSTGTGAEKLFF	TGTGCCAGCAGCACCGGGACAGGGGCTGAAAAACTGTTTTTT
-	TRBJ2-7	TRBV28	TRBD1	CASSFSTGGYEQYF	TGTGCCAGCAGTTTCTCGACAGGGGGCTACGAGCAGTACTTC
-	TRBJ2-2	TRBV9	-	CASSAPQGGGNTGELFF	TGTGCCAGCAGCGCGCCCCAGGGAGGTGGAAACACCGGGGAGCTGTTTTTT
-	TRBJ2-7	TRBV6-6	-	CASSYSIFPDYEQYF	TGTGCCAGCAGTTACTCGATCTTCCCCGACTACGAGCAGTACTTC
-	TRBJ2-2	TRBV13	-	CASSYPGGGSTGELFF	TGTGCCAGCAGCTACCCAGGGGGGGGGAGCACCGGGGAGCTGTTTTTT
-	TRBJ2-1	TRBV6-6	-	CASSQTEGAVEQFF	TGTGCCAGCAGCCAGACGGAGGGGGCCGTTGAGCAGTTCTTC
-	TRBJ2-1	TRBV14	TRBD2	CASSQEIPLAGFYFEQFF	TGTGCCAGCAGCCAAGAAATCCCCCTAGCGGGATTTTACTTTGAGCAGTTCTTC
few	TRBJ2-5	TRBV6-5	-	CASSWSAGQETQYF	TGTGCCAGCAGCTGGTCGGCGGGACAAGAGACCCAGTACTTC
-	TRBJ2-7	TRBV19	TRBD2	CASSIVAGAYEQYF	TGTGCCAGTAGTATAGTAGCGGGAGCTTACGAGCAGTACTTC
-	TRBJ2-7	TRBV28	-	CASSSSGTSSYEQYF	TGTGCCAGCAGTTCCTCCGGGACGTCCTCCTACGAGCAGTACTTC
-	TRBJ1-5	TRBV19	-	CASSIRDNNQPQHF	TGTGCCAGTAGTATACGGGACAATAATCAGCCCCAGCATTTT
-	TRBJ2-3	TRBV10-3	TRBD2	CAIRRTSGGTDTQYF	TGTGCCATCAGGAGGACTAGCGGGGGGACAGATACGCAGTATTTT